This T cell receptor (beta chain) was identified in a study of control samples from healthy donors and cancer patients. Between the trimmed V and J ends, which lost 5 bases and 6 bases, there was a span of 11 bases. CDR3 length: 13 residues. The germline gives CDR1 SGHVS, CDR2 FQNEAQ. Assay: immunoSEQ multiplex PCR; the TCRdb copy retains only in-frame clones and omits some. The sample records some 100,000 clones, 90% being singletons. The sequencing sample was made of blood. This chain links TRBV7-8 with TRBJ1-5; D ambiguous. This sequence was found in a human donor in good health. The donor label of this sample is uncertain. The CDR3 is CASSPRVRQPQHF. The CDR3 region has the DNA TGTGCCAGCAGCCCTAGGGTGCGTCAGCCCCAGCATTTT. Full variable domain (missing parts from reference TRBV7-8 and TRBJ1-5): GAGVSQSPRYKVAKRGQDVALRCDPISGHVSLFWYQQALGQGPEFLTYFQNEAQLDKSGLPSDRFFAERPEGSVSTLKIQRTQQEDSAVYLCASSPRVRQPQHFGDGTRLSIL.